In its sample, the clone carrying this TCR beta chain was seen a few times. Its cognate antigen is unknown. Constant-region reverse primers amplified full-length variable regions, followed by semi-nested Nested Universal Primer A PCR. Using its own MiXCR run on the 5' RACE reads, TCRdb lists one record per CDR3 protein. This table holds 40,000 to 65,000 distinct CDR3 sequences, approximately 25% found once. Germline loops: CDR1 SGHTA, CDR2 FQGTGA. With 5 bases clipped from V and 7 bases from J, the junction kept 16 bases outside the gene matches. The CDR3 runs to 17 residues. Study results and caveats: Tumor-infiltrating Treg TCR alpha and beta sequences overlapped most with tumor naive CD4+ T cells, then blood naive. The larger cohort examined one V-J beta rearrangement, not whole repertoires.

The chain couples TRBV7-3 to TRBJ2-1; 8 positions agree with TRBD1. The clonotype comes from a female donor with breast cancer. The sequenced sample consisted of tumor-infiltrating naive CD4+ T cells sorted from the breast tumor. As for subset: naive CD4+ T cells, CD4+CD45RA+CD25-. The CDR3 is CASSPGQGLGGVNEQFF. The CDR3 DNA reads TGTGCCAGCAGCCCTGGACAGGGACTCGGAGGTGTGAATGAGCAGTTCTTC.